This T cell receptor beta chain was captured in a study of T cells in localized non-small cell lung cancer. Points from the study as a whole: The study linked higher blood T cell density to longer overall survival. Across samples, adjacent lung featured a median roughly 50 of the top 100 tumor clones. Measurement of T cell clonality placed uninvolved adjacent lung highest, above the level in tumor.

Only in-frame clones appear in the TCRdb table, and some are missing; sequencing was by immunoSEQ multiplex PCR. This repertoire shows 30,000 to 40,000 clones, 88% found once; its top ten account for roughly 4%. Details on this clone: Its antigen is still unknown.

The origin of this receptor is a woman aged 35-75 years with stage I lung adenocarcinoma. The sample in question was peripheral blood, obtained before any cancer treatment.

The CDR3 region has the DNA TGTGCCAGCAGGCGCGGACAGGACGGCTACGAGCAGTACTTC. Translating it yields CASRRGQDGYEQYF. The V call is TRBV6-6, the J call TRBJ2-7, with 7 positions matching TRBD1. This CDR3 spans 14 amino acids. V gave up 6 bases and J gave up 3 bases; unmatched junction bases: 8. Germline V gives CDR1 MNHNY, CDR2 SVGAGI (reference sequence).